This passage covers 14 T cell receptor beta chains from one sample sequenced in a study of blood T cell repertoires in COVID-19. Libraries were prepared by immunoSEQ multiplex PCR; TCRdb keeps only in-frame clonotypes and omits some of them. Of approximately 360,000 clones detected, 89% appear once; the ten largest clones hold around 1.3%. Input material: peripheral blood. Every receptor here comes from a man aged 35-49 years with acute or convalescent COVID-19.

The gene calls are TRBV3-1 (or the pseudogene TRBV3-2) and TRBJ1-5, with D unclear. CDR1 and CDR2 (germline): LGHDT, YNNKEL (reference sequence). The V and J ends lost 0 bases and 3 bases respectively, with 9 bases between them. This CDR3 is built from 15 residues. The CDR3 bases are TGTGCCAGCAGCCAAGATCTACAGTTCAATCAGCCCCAGCATTTT. It specifies CASSQDLQFNQPQHF.

V is TRBV19 and J is TRBJ1-1; 7 nucleotides agree with TRBD1. The CDR3 covers 13 residues. The V segment lost 7 bases and the J segment 11 bases; nucleotides outside the gene matches: 13. The V gene's germline CDR1 is LNHDA and CDR2 SQIVND (reference sequence). CDR3 loop: CASTSKQGRVAFF. The CDR3 nucleotides read TGTGCCAGTACTTCAAAACAGGGGCGGGTCGCTTTCTTT.

The chain carries TRBV7-2 and TRBJ2-5; D is possibly TRBD1 (6 bases). The germline V gene has CDR1 SGHTA and CDR2 FQGNSA. V dropped 4 bases and J dropped 5 bases, with 29 bases sitting between them. CDR3 length equals 19 residues. The CDR3 loop is CASSSKYVGAVPQMETQYF. The CDR3 DNA is TGTGCCAGCAGCTCAAAGTACGTGGGGGCAGTCCCCCAAATGGAGACCCAGTACTTC. The entire variable domain, with the rest obtained from reference TRBV7-2 and TRBJ2-5, is as follows: GAGVSQSPSNKVTEKGKDVELRCDPISGHTALYWYRQSLGQGLEFLIYFQGNSAPDKSGLPSDRFSAERTGGSVSTLTIQRTQQEDSAVYLCASSSKYVGAVPQMETQYFGPGTRLLVL.

The chain has TRBV7-9 and TRBJ1-3, with D possibly TRBD1 on 6 matching bases. V dropped 5 bases and J dropped 7 bases, with 12 bases sitting between them. This CDR3 region has 13 residues. The germline CDR1 and CDR2 sequences are SEHNR and FQNEAQ (reference sequence). The CDR3, as DNA: TGTGCCAGCAGCCCAATGAGGGGGAACACCATATATTTT. Its translation: CASSPMRGNTIYF.

The V and J genes are TRBV30 and TRBJ2-7; TRBD2 aligns across 8 bases. J lost 0 bases, V lost 4 bases, and 8 bases had no gene match. In germline, CDR1 is GTSNPN, CDR2 SVGIG (reference sequence). There are 15 residues in the CDR3. The CDR3 coding sequence is TGTGCCTGGACCCGTAGCGGGATGAGCTCCTACGAGCAGTACTTC. Its translation: CAWTRSGMSSYEQYF.

Here the CDR3 DNA reads TGTGCCAGTAGTCTGGACAGGGCTCTCAATCAGCCCCAGCATTTT. Translated: CASSLDRALNQPQHF. The gene calls are TRBV19 and TRBJ1-5, with TRBD1 identical over 8 bases. CDR3 length: 15 amino acids. The V gene end was trimmed by 5 bases and the J gene end by 3 bases; junction bases not matched to a gene: 6. Germline-derived CDR1 and CDR2 are LNHDA and SQIVND (reference sequence). The whole variable domain, filled in from reference TRBV19 and TRBJ1-5, reads DGGITQSPKYLFRKEGQNVTLSCEQNLNHDAMYWYRQDPGQGLRLIYYSQIVNDFQKGDIAEGYSVSREKKESFPLTVTSAQKNPTAFYLCASSLDRALNQPQHFGDGTRLSIL.

The J gene is TRBJ1-2, the V gene TRBV6-5; TRBD1 matches 7 bases. This CDR3 spans 13 amino acids. The V gene end was trimmed by 5 bases and the J gene end by 7 bases; junction bases not matched to a gene: 7. Germline V CDR1 and CDR2: MNHEY, SVGAGI. For the CDR3, the DNA is TGTGCCAGCAGTCCTGGGACAGTCCGTGGCTACACCTTC. Its translation: CASSPGTVRGYTF.

The chain combines TRBV15 with TRBJ1-1; 8 nucleotides align to TRBD1. The germline gives CDR1 LNHNV, CDR2 YYDKDF (reference sequence). The ends lost 5 bases at V and 3 bases at J; junction bases unmatched: 5. There are 14 residues in the CDR3. CDR3 region: CATSSQDRDTEAFF. CDR3 coding DNA: TGTGCCACCAGCTCCCAGGACAGGGACACTGAAGCTTTCTTT.

The J gene is TRBJ2-7, the V gene TRBV3-1 (or the pseudogene TRBV3-2), with 9 nucleotides matching TRBD2. Germline trimming cut 3 bases from V and 0 bases from J; bases unmatched to any gene: 0. The CDR3 contains 14 residues. The V gene's germline CDR1 is LGHDT and CDR2 YNNKEL (reference sequence). In DNA form, the CDR3 reads TGTGCCAGCAGCCATAGCGGGAGCTCCTACGAGCAGTACTTC. Its translation: CASSHSGSSYEQYF.

The chain uses TRBV27 and TRBJ1-4, with D possibly matching TRBD1 (5 bases). The CDR3 contains 16 residues. V was pared by 5 bases and J by 8 bases, with 21 bases between. CDR1 MNHEY and CDR2 SMNVEV come from the germline V gene (reference sequence). The CDR3 region has the DNA TGTGCCAGCAGTCAAAAATTAGCCCCCAGGGTCGAAAAACTGTTTTTT. Protein product: CASSQKLAPRVEKLFF.

This clone was recorded once. V is TRBV18 and J is TRBJ2-5; TRBD1 matches 12 bases. The CDR3 covers 16 residues. The junction had 10 bases not matched to a gene; V was cut back by 6 bases and J by 5 bases. Per the germline V gene, CDR1 is KGHSH and CDR2 is LQKENI. For the CDR3, the DNA is TGTGCCAGCTCGTATCCGGGACAGGGGGCGCGGGAGACCCAGTACTTC. Residues: CASSYPGQGARETQYF. The complete variable domain, with remaining parts taken from reference TRBV18 and TRBJ2-5, reads NAGVMQNPRHLVRRRGQEARLRCSPMKGHSHVYWYRQLPEEGLKFMVYLQKENIIDESGMPKERFSAEFPKEGPSILRIQQVVRGDSAAYFCASSYPGQGARETQYFGPGTRLLVL.

This clone was detected only once. The J gene is TRBJ1-6, the V gene TRBV2, with 8 bases aligning to TRBD1. Germline CDR1 is SNHLY and CDR2 is FYNNEI. This CDR3 comprises 17 residues. The junction had 13 bases not matched to a gene; V was cut back by 6 bases and J by 6 bases. In DNA, the CDR3 is TGTGCCAGCAGAAGACTTTCAGGGGGCAGCGGTAATTCACCCCTCCACTTT. Amino acids: CASRRLSGGSGNSPLHF.

V usage is TRBV28 and J usage is TRBJ2-7, with 8 bases fitting TRBD1. The CDR3 covers 13 residues. Germline V gene data show CDR1 as MDHEN and CDR2 as SYDVKM. The junction had 3 bases not matched to a gene; V was cut back by 4 bases and J by 4 bases. Here the CDR3 DNA reads TGTGCCAGCAGTTGGGACAGGCGGTACGAGCAGTACTTC. Amino acid sequence: CASSWDRRYEQYF.

This clone was seen just once. V and J are TRBV4-1 and TRBJ2-3; weak D call: TRBD1 (6 bases). This CDR3 has 14 amino acids. Trimming took off 6 bases at V and 2 bases at J, with 12 bases between the two ends. The germline V gene encodes CDR1 MGHRA and CDR2 YSYEKL. The CDR3: CASRRTDLTDTQYF. The CDR3 bases are TGCGCCAGCAGGCGGACAGACCTCACAGATACGCAGTATTTT.